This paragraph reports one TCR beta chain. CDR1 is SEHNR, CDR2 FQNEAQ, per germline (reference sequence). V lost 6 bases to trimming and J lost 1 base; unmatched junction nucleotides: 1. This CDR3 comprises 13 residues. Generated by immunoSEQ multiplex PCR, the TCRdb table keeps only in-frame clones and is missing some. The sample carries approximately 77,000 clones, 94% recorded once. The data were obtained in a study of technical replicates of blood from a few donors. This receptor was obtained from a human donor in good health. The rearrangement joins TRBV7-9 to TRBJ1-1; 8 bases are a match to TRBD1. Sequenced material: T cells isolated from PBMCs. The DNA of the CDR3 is TGTGCCAGCAGAGACAGGGGGAACACTGAAGCTTTCTTT. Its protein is CASRDRGNTEAFF.